Below are 7 T cell receptor beta chains sequenced from a single sample in a study of blood T cell repertoires in COVID-19. TCRdb keeps only in-frame clones here, not all; method: immunoSEQ multiplex PCR. This table holds about 200,000 clones, around 89% found once. Sequences were obtained from PBMCs or T cells enriched from blood (not recorded which). These receptors all come from a woman aged 18-29 years who had recovered from COVID-19.

This clone is a singleton in its sample. The genes are TRBV7-9 and TRBJ1-3, with 7 bases aligning to TRBD1. V was clipped by 1 base and J by 4 bases; unmatched bases: 7. The CDR3 runs to 16 residues. Germline V gene sequence: CDR1 SEHNR, CDR2 FQNEAQ (reference sequence). The CDR3 loop reads CASSLGDRVGGNTIYF. CDR3 nucleotides: TGTGCCAGCAGCTTAGGTGACAGGGTCGGGGGAAACACCATATATTTT.

The chain is built from TRBV7-9 and TRBJ1-2, with D unclear. The germline V gene has CDR1 SEHNR and CDR2 FQNEAQ (reference sequence). There are 15 residues in the CDR3. V was pared by 5 bases and J by 0 bases, with 13 bases between. CDR3 nucleotides: TGTGCCAGCAGCCTAACATTGACATCTAACTATGGCTACACCTTC. Its protein product is CASSLTLTSNYGYTF.

In nucleotides, the CDR3 is TGTGCCAGCAGCCCCCAGGGGGATAACTATGGCTACACCTTC. Translated, it gives CASSPQGDNYGYTF. The rearrangement joins TRBV13 to TRBJ1-2, with 7 nucleotides matching TRBD1. The CDR3 has 14 amino acids. Trimming took 5 bases from V and 1 from J; bases not matched to a gene: 4. The germline CDR1 and CDR2 sequences are PRHDT and FYEKMQ (reference sequence).

The chain employs TRBV28 and TRBJ1-1; D is perhaps TRBD1 (5 bases). Per germline, CDR1 MDHEN and CDR2 SYDVKM. The CDR3 is made up of 15 amino acids. V lost 7 bases to trimming and J lost 4 bases, with 19 bases between them. The CDR3, as DNA: TGTGCCAGCACCCGGAGGGCAGGGCGAGGCACTGAAGCTTTCTTT. Its protein product is CASTRRAGRGTEAFF.

This clone occurred once. V usage is TRBV12-3 or TRBV12-4 and J usage is TRBJ1-3; no firm D call. V was pared by 7 bases and J by 7 bases, with 11 bases between. The CDR3 has 12 residues. The CDR3 spells CASNGEENTIYF. DNA for the CDR3: TGTGCCAGCAACGGAGAAGAGAACACCATATATTTT.

The chain is built from TRBV30 and TRBJ2-5, with D perhaps matching TRBD1 (6 bases). This CDR3 is built from 14 residues. Per germline, CDR1 GTSNPN and CDR2 SVGIG (reference sequence). Trimming left V 3 bases short and J 4 bases short, with 15 bases between. The CDR3 region has the DNA TGTGCCTGGAGCGTTGGGACATCAGCAGAGACCCAGTACTTC. This encodes CAWSVGTSAETQYF.

V is TRBV24-1 and J is TRBJ1-2, with D perhaps TRBD1 (5 bases). CDR3 length: 15 amino acids. Deletions cut 2 bases from V and 8 bases from J, with 17 bases between. Germline CDR1 is KGHDR and CDR2 is SFDVKD. This CDR3 is CATSDYRGEVEGYTF. The CDR3 region has the DNA TGTGCCACCAGTGATTATAGGGGCGAAGTGGAGGGCTACACCTTC.